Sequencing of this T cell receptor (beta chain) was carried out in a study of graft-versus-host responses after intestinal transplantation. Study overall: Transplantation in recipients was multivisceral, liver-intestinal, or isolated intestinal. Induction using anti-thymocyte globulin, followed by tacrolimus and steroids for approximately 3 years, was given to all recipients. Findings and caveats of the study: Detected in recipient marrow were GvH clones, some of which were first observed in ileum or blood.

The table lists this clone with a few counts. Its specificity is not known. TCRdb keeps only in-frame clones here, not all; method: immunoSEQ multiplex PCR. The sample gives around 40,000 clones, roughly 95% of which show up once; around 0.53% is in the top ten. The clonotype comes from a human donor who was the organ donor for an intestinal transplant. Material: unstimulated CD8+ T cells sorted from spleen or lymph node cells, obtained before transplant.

CDR3 bases: TGTGCCAGCCGAGCAGTCAGCTCTGGAAACACCATATATTTT. It encodes CASRAVSSGNTIYF. J is TRBJ1-3 and V is TRBV2; no clear D gene. CDR3 size: 14 residues. V was pared by 8 bases and J by 0 bases, with 11 bases between. Germline V gives CDR1 SNHLY, CDR2 FYNNEI.